This TCR beta chain is drawn from a study of human T cells and chemical hapten exposure (dated by TCRdb to the early 2020s). As for the study more broadly: For sensitization, 2% DPC in acetone was applied to a roughly 2 cm by roughly 2 cm area of upper inner arm skin. Throughout the roughly 23-week study period, patients were also given weekly therapeutic DPC doses on the scalp. Patch testing on the upper back used Finn chambers containing 0.01% DPC, with scoring done after 6 days according to International Contact Dermatitis Research Group standards. The patient cohort, mostly female, included alopecia areata with under or over 50% scalp involvement, alopecia totalis and alopecia universalis. Libraries were pooled for sequencing, and variation in per-sample TCR yields was attributed mainly to small differences in library volumes within the pool. In alopecia patients, the study followed how the peripheral blood TCR repertoire changed in vivo over primary and secondary sensitization to diphenylcyclopropenone (DPC), a hapten. Blood was sampled from patients pre-sensitization (week 0) and at 2, 6 and about 24 weeks after DPC sensitization. Twenty-nine alopecia patients gave blood for TCR sequencing at one to four time points (pre-sensitization, 2, 6 and 24 weeks).

Library method: RACE. The reads were generated on a NextSeq 500. During library preparation, unique molecular identifiers were attached to individual cDNA molecules so that TCRs could be counted quantitatively and reproducibly. Each blood RNA sample was used to sequence both TCR alpha and TCR beta chains. Turning to the authors' computational methods: The median number of TCRs per sample was 95,638, ranging from 23,224 to 690,600. The Decombinator software suite was used to annotate V, J and CDR3 in the TCR reads. For PS versus PT1 abundance plots, all samples were subsampled to the same number of TCRs (28,000). Expanded TCRs were defined as absent before sensitization and observed at least eight times at the 2-week time point. The public sequencing data were trimmed at Q25 with fastp and processed into clonotypes with MiXCR by TCRdb, which kept only in-frame beta chains. Each CDR3 protein gets just one entry, which takes the most common genes and DNA from the rows behind it. TCRdb's processing, not the authors', yielded these V and J calls. The sample data list approximately 400,000 distinct CDR3 sequences, and 5.1% of these were observed just once. The ten biggest clones cover around 2.6% of the sample.

With regard to this clonotype: The clone's antigen remains unknown. No clone much larger than this one lies a single base away; base qualities are absent.

Here is what the overall study found, with its caveats: Patch test score was positively correlated with the number of PT1 expanded TCRs, with significance at thresholds 8, 16 and 32 but not at 4. Because every patient had alopecia, a presumed autoimmune disease, the patients' immune response might differ from that of healthy individuals. Significantly more large CDR3 similarity clusters were formed by expanded TCRs than by pre-sensitization or healthy control sets, consistent with antigen-driven responses. Repeated subsampling changed both the strength of the expansion versus patch-test correlation and the threshold at which the correlation became significant. DPC sensitization did not change the number of TCRs with a frequency above 1 in 1000, and there was no evidence of changes in global repertoire structure.

Trimmed from V: 5 bases; trimmed from J: 0 bases; junction bases lacking a gene match: 14. CDR3 length: 19 amino acids, cysteine to phenylalanine. The CDR3 DNA has 57 bases and is translated from base 1. Looking up the germline V gene yields CDR1 SGHTA and CDR2 FQGTGA. The meaning of the sample's time point label: pre-sensitization, week 0. Interpreted using the paper, the treatment or condition label stands for: therapeutic diphenylcyclopropenone sensitization with weekly scalp DPC. Blood at each patch-test visit was drawn before the patch test was applied. Eligible patients were aged 18 to 70, diagnosed with alopecia, deemed suitable for DPC therapy, and excluded if pregnant. Total RNA was extracted from unfractionated whole blood collected in Tempus Blood RNA tubes.

Recombination connected TRBV7-3 to TRBJ2-1, with 9 junctional bases fitting TRBD2. The sequence derives from a woman aged 50 to 65 with alopecia areata. Some clones in this sample may be carry-over from other donors' samples. This specimen was whole blood, taken in connection with sensitization to the hapten diphenylcyclopropenone (DPC). The CDR3 loop reads CASSPLLSGGRYSYNEQFF. The base sequence is TGTGCCAGCAGCCCCCTCCTTAGCGGGGGCCGATACTCCTACAATGAGCAGTTCTTC.